Following are 18 T cell receptor beta chains from one sample sequenced in a study of long-term antiretroviral therapy in people with HIV. The assay, immunoSEQ v3.0, was run at survey level. Assay used: immunoSEQ multiplex PCR; TCRdb lists only in-frame clones, some missing. The repertoire holds about 33,000 clones, with 65% to 80% as singletons. This specimen consisted of unsorted PBMCs, obtained 2 years after starting antiretroviral therapy. Every receptor here comes from a woman in her 50s with HIV.

This clone was observed a single time. This rearrangement joins TRBV12-5 to TRBJ2-1, with D perhaps TRBD1 (5 bases). This CDR3 region has 15 residues. Germline CDR1 and CDR2: LGHNT and FRNRAP. Trimming took 6 bases from V and 0 from J, leaving 12 bases between them. The CDR3 region is CASGQSGYSYNEQFF. The DNA for the CDR3 is TGTGCTAGTGGGCAATCAGGGTACTCCTACAATGAGCAGTTCTTC. The full variable domain, its missing parts supplied by reference TRBV12-5 and TRBJ2-1, is DARVTQTPRHKVTEMGQEVTMRCQPILGHNTVFWYRQTMMQGLELLAYFRNRAPLDDSGMPKDRFSAEMPDATLATLKIQPSEPRDSAVYFCASGQSGYSYNEQFFGPGTRLTVL.

This clone has a single count. The chain recombines TRBV7-9 with TRBJ2-1, with 12 bases lining up with TRBD2. CDR1 is SEHNR and CDR2 is FQNEAQ in the germline V gene (reference sequence). V dropped 5 bases and J dropped 6; count of bases not matched to a gene: 11. The CDR3 totals 17 residues. The CDR3 DNA is TGTGCCAGCAGCCCGAGGACTAGCGGGGCGGAAGGCAATGAGCAGTTCTTC. This codes for CASSPRTSGAEGNEQFF. Using reference TRBV7-9 and TRBJ2-1 for the parts outside the CDR3, the full variable domain is DTGVSQNPRHKITKRGQNVTFRCDPISEHNRLYWYRQTLGQGPEFLTYFQNEAQLEKSRLLSDRFSAERPKGSFSTLEIQRTEQGDSAMYLCASSPRTSGAEGNEQFFGPGTRLTVL.

This clone was seen more than once but under ten times. The chain uses TRBV29-1 and TRBJ1-2; no reliable D call. The germline CDR1 and CDR2 sequences are SQVTM and ANQGSEA. The V end lost 3 bases, the J end lost 0 bases, and 11 bases lay between the germline ends. This CDR3 is built from 14 residues. The CDR3 loop reads CSVEGSRSNYGYTF. The DNA for the CDR3 is TGCAGCGTTGAGGGGTCCCGCTCTAACTATGGCTACACCTTC.

The chain is built from TRBV30 and TRBJ1-2; D unclear. Between the trimmed V and J ends, which lost 5 bases and 8 bases, there was a span of 18 bases. There are 13 residues in the CDR3. Germline V CDR1 and CDR2: GTSNPN, SVGIG (reference sequence). CDR3 residues: CAWGPDPWGGYTF. CDR3 bases: TGTGCCTGGGGCCCAGATCCTTGGGGAGGCTACACCTTC.

As regards this clone: Within the sample, other DNA sequences also encode this same CDR3. V usage is TRBV4-1 and J usage is TRBJ1-1, with TRBD1 identical over 9 bases. The CDR3 spans 15 residues. V lost 3 bases to trimming and J lost 0 bases; unmatched junction nucleotides: 2. Germline V gene lookup returns CDR1 MGHRA and CDR2 YSYEKL. CDR3 DNA sequence: TGCGCCAGCAGCCAGGGACAGGGTATGAACACTGAAGCTTTCTTT. Encoded protein: CASSQGQGMNTEAFF.

V and J are TRBV9 and TRBJ2-1, with TRBD1 matching 9 bases. This CDR3 is built from 15 residues. V dropped 0 bases and J dropped 7; count of bases not matched to a gene: 5. The germline CDR1 and CDR2 sequences are SGDLS and YYNGEE. Written as DNA, the CDR3 is TGTGCCAGCAGCGTAGGCACAGGGGGCGGAAATGAGCAGTTCTTC. It codes for CASSVGTGGGNEQFF.

The V and J genes are TRBV20-1 and TRBJ2-1, with a tentative D call TRBD2 (5 bases). V was clipped by 1 base and J by 8 bases, with 6 bases between them. The CDR3 covers 11 residues. CDR1 and CDR2 from the germline V gene are DFQATT and SNEGSKA (reference sequence). Here the CDR3 DNA reads TGCAGTGCTAGAGTCGGGGATGAGCAGTTCTTC. Residues: CSARVGDEQFF.

The V and J genes are TRBV25-1 and TRBJ1-1; D uncertain. Trimming took 2 bases from V and 0 from J, leaving 1 base between them. CDR3 length equals 12 residues. Germline-derived CDR1 and CDR2 are MGHDK and SYGVNS. The CDR3 is CASSELNTEAFF. CDR3 sequence (DNA): TGTGCCAGCAGTGAACTGAACACTGAAGCTTTCTTT.

The V call is TRBV7-3, the J call TRBJ2-3; 8 nucleotides align to TRBD2. Trimming cost V 5 bases and J 4 bases; bases outside gene matches: 8. CDR3 length equals 15 residues. Germline values: CDR1 SGHTA, CDR2 FQGTGA. The CDR3 DNA reads TGTGCCAGCAGCCCCGTCCGGGGGGGGTCAGATACGCAGTATTTT. Protein product: CASSPVRGGSDTQYF.

This clone showed up just once. CDR3 sequence (DNA): TGTGGTAGCGGGCCTCTCTACACCTTC. This codes for CGSGPLYTF. The chain carries TRBV19 and TRBJ1-2; D unclear. Germline V gene lookup returns CDR1 LNHDA and CDR2 SQIVND (reference sequence). CDR3 length equals 9 residues.

This chain joins TRBV6-5 and TRBJ1-1; D is uncertain. Germline CDR1 and CDR2: MNHEY and SVGAGI. V lost 6 bases to trimming and J lost 8 bases, with 10 bases between them. CDR3 size: 11 residues. The CDR3 here is CASRRLSEAFF. Written as DNA, the CDR3 is TGTGCCAGCAGACGGCTGTCAGAAGCTTTCTTT.

CDR3 bases: TGTGCCAGCAGCCTAGGGGGGCCCTCCTATCAGCCCCAGCATTTT. The encoded protein is CASSLGGPSYQPQHF. The chain is built from TRBV6-5 and TRBJ1-5; maybe TRBD1 (6 bases). Germline V lookup: CDR1 MNHEY, CDR2 SVGAGI. The CDR3 covers 15 residues. Trimming shortened V by 6 bases and J by 5 bases, and 17 bases separated the two germline ends.

The chain couples TRBV5-1 to TRBJ2-7; a possible D gene is TRBD1 (6 bases). V gave up 1 base and J gave up 5 bases, with 7 bases separating them. Looked up from germline, CDR1 is SGHRS and CDR2 is YFSETQ. There are 12 residues in the CDR3. The CDR3 loop reads CASSLSGDEQYF. As DNA, the CDR3 is TGCGCCAGCAGCTTGTCAGGGGACGAGCAGTACTTC.

The gene calls are TRBV10-2 and TRBJ2-2; D is uncertain. From germline, CDR1 is WSHSY and CDR2 SAAADI. The length of the CDR3 is 15 residues. Trimming cost V 0 bases and J 2 bases, with 7 bases left between them. In DNA form, the CDR3 reads TGCGCCAGCAGTGAGTCTACTGAAAACACCGGGGAGCTGTTTTTT. Encoded protein: CASSESTENTGELFF.

This clone was picked up a small number of times. J is TRBJ1-5 and V is TRBV19; no clear D gene. The CDR3 is 15 amino acids. Deletions cut 9 bases from V and 4 bases from J, with 19 bases between. CDR1 and CDR2 from the germline V gene are LNHDA and SQIVND (reference sequence). The CDR3 loop reads CASKLARTANQPQHF. The CDR3 DNA reads as TGTGCCAGCAAGCTCGCCAGGACGGCGAATCAGCCCCAGCATTTT. The variable domain in full, completed from reference TRBV19 and TRBJ1-5, reads DGGITQSPKYLFRKEGQNVTLSCEQNLNHDAMYWYRQDPGQGLRLIYYSQIVNDFQKGDIAEGYSVSREKKESFPLTVTSAQKNPTAFYLCASKLARTANQPQHFGDGTRLSIL.

The chain recombines TRBV19 with TRBJ1-2; 9 bases fit TRBD1. Trimming took 5 bases from V and 4 from J; bases not matched to a gene: 2. The CDR3 covers 13 residues. The germline V gene has CDR1 LNHDA and CDR2 SQIVND (reference sequence). CDR3 coding DNA: TGTGCCAGTAGTGTGGGACAGGGCTATGGCTACACCTTC. Translated: CASSVGQGYGYTF.

This sequence joins TRBV11-3 and TRBJ2-4; 7 positions match TRBD2. The length of the CDR3 is 16 residues. Germline assignment: CDR1 SGHNT and CDR2 YENEEA. Unmatched junction bases numbered 14, after V lost 5 bases and J lost 7 bases. The CDR3 coding sequence is TGTGCCAGCAGCCGAGGGGAGGGTGCCGATGGGAACATTCAGTACTTC. Translating it yields CASSRGEGADGNIQYF. Drawing the rest from reference TRBV11-3 and TRBJ2-4, the complete variable domain is EAGVVQSPRYKIIEKKQPVAFWCNPISGHNTLYWYLQNLGQGPELLIRYENEEAVDDSQLPKDRFSAERLKGVDSTLKIQPAELGDSAVYLCASSRGEGADGNIQYFGAGTRLSVL.

V is TRBV12-2 and J is TRBJ2-1. TRBV12-2 is assigned pseudogene status. The CDR3 length is 15 residues. Written as DNA, the CDR3 is TGTGCAAGTCGTTCCCCGGCGTACTCCTACAATGAGCAGTTCTTC. The encoded protein is CASRSPAYSYNEQFF.